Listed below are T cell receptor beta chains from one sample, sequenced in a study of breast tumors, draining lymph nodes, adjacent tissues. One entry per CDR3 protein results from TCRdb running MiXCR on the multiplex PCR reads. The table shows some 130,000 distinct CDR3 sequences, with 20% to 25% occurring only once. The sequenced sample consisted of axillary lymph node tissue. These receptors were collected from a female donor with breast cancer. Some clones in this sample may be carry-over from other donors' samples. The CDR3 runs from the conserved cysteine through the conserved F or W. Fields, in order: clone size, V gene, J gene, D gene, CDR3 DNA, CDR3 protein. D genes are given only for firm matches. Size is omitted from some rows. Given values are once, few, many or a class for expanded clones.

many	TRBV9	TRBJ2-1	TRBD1	TGTGCCAGCAGCGCTGGAACCGGGACAGGGCAGTTCTTC	CASSAGTGTGQFF
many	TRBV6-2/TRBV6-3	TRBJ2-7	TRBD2	TGTGCCAGCAGTCCGGGGACTAGCAGCTACGAGCAGTACTTC	CASSPGTSSYEQYF
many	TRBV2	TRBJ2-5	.	TGTGCCAGCAGTGAAGGGTTGGCGGGAATAGAGACCCAGTACTTC	CASSEGLAGIETQYF
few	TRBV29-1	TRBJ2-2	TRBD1	TGCAGCGCCGGACAGGGGGTTACCGGGGAGCTGTTTTTT	CSAGQGVTGELFF
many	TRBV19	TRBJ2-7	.	TGTGCCAGTAGTCTCAGGGCTAGTTACGAGCAGTACTTC	CASSLRASYEQYF
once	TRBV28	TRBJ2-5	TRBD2	TGTGCCAGCATAGGGACTAGCGGGAGAGTGGGGGCTTGGGAGACCCAGTACTTC	CASIGTSGRVGAWETQYF
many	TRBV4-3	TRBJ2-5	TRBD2	TGCGCCAGCAGCCAAGATCCCCTAGGGACTAGCGGAGGAAGCCAAGAGACCCAGTACTTC	CASSQDPLGTSGGSQETQYF
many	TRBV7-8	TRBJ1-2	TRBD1	TGTGCCAGCAGCCTCCGGACAGGGTCTCATGGCTACACCTTC	CASSLRTGSHGYTF
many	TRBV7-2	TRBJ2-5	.	TGTGCCAGCAGCTGGACAGCAGAGACCCAGTACTTC	CASSWTAETQYF
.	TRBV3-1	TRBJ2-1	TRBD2	TGTGCCAGCAGCCAAGGGACTAGAGGCGGTGAGCAGTTCTTC	CASSQGTRGGEQFF
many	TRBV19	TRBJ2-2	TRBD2	TGTGCCAGTAGCCATGGACTAGCGGGAGGGCCGGGGACCGGGGAGCTGTTTTTT	CASSHGLAGGPGTGELFF
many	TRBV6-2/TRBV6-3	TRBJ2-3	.	TGTGCCAGCAGTTACCCCTTTGCGGGAGATACGCAGTATTTT	CASSYPFAGDTQYF
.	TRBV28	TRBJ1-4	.	TGTGCCAGCAGTTTTGCGGCTAATGAAAAACTGTTTTTT	CASSFAANEKLFF
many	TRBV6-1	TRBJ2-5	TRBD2	TGTGCCAGCAGAGGGACTAGCGGGAGGAGGTTGGAGACCCAGTACTTC	CASRGTSGRRLETQYF
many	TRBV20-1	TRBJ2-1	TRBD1	TGCAGTGCTAGACGACCCACAGGGGAGCCCCACAATGAGCAGTTCTTC	CSARRPTGEPHNEQFF
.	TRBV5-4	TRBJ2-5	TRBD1	TGTGCCAGCAGCTACTCCGGGACAGGGAAGGAATTTAGAGAGACCCAGTACTTC	CASSYSGTGKEFRETQYF
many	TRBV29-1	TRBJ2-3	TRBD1	TGCAGCGTTGAGGGGGGGACAGGGTACGGCACAGATACGCAGTATTTT	CSVEGGTGYGTDTQYF
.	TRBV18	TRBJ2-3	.	TGTGCCAGCTCACCCATTTCCGGGCCGATATCAGATACGCAGTATTTT	CASSPISGPISDTQYF
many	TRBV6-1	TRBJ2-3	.	TGTGCCAGCAGCGCTGACACAGATACGCAGTATTTT	CASSADTDTQYF
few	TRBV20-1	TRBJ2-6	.	TGCAGTGCTAGAGATGGGGGCAGGGACTCTGGGGCCAACGTCCTGACTTTC	CSARDGGRDSGANVLTF
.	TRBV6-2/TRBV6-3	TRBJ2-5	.	TGTGCCAGCACCCAGGGAAGAGAGACCCAGTACTTC	CASTQGRETQYF
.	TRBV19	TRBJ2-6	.	TGTGCCAGTAGTGGAACAGGTCTGGGGGCCAACGTCCTGACTTTC	CASSGTGLGANVLTF
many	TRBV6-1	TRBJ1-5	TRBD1	TGTGCCAGCAGCAGGGGGGATCAGCCCCAGCATTTT	CASSRGDQPQHF
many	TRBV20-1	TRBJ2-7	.	TGCAGTGCTAGAGATCCGAAAGCAAACTCCTACGAGCAGTACTTC	CSARDPKANSYEQYF
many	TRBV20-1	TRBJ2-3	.	TGCAGTGCTGCCCCTCACGGGGAACGCACAGATACGCAGTATTTT	CSAAPHGERTDTQYF